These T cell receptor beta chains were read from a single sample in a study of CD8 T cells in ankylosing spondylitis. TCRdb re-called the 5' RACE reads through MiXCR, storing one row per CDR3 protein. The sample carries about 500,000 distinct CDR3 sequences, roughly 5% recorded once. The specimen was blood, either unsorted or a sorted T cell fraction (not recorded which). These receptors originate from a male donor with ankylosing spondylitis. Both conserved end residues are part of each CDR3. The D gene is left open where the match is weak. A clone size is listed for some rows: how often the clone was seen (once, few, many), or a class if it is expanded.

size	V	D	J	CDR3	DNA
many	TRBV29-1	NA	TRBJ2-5	CSVQGLYQETQYF	TGCAGCGTCCAGGGACTGTACCAAGAGACCCAGTACTTC
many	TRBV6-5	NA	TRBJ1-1	CASSYSMQGAEAFF	TGTGCCAGCAGTTACTCGATGCAGGGTGCTGAAGCTTTCTTT
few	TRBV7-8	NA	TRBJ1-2	CASSLGAHQSHYGYTF	TGTGCCAGCAGCTTAGGGGCACACCAGTCTCACTATGGCTACACCTTC
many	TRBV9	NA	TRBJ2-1	CASSPRLESYNEQFF	TGTGCCAGCAGCCCACGACTAGAGTCCTACAATGAGCAGTTCTTC
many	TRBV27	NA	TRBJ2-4	CASSPTGTKNIQYF	TGTGCCAGCAGTCCGACGGGGACCAAAAACATTCAGTACTTC
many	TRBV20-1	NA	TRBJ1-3	CSAGRISGNTIYF	TGCAGTGCGGGGAGGATCTCTGGAAACACCATATATTTT
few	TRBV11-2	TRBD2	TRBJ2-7	CASSLRQGRAYEQYF	TGTGCCAGCAGCCTTCGACAAGGGAGGGCCTACGAGCAGTACTTC
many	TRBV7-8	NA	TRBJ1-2	CASSRQIGPGNYGYTF	TGTGCCAGCAGCCGACAAATAGGACCAGGGAACTATGGCTACACCTTC
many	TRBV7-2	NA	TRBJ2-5	CASSLGGGPQTQYF	TGTGCCAGCAGCTTAGGTGGGGGGCCCCAAACCCAGTACTTC
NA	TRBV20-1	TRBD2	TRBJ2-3	CSARTSGRRGSTDTQYF	TGCAGTGCCCGGACTAGCGGGAGGAGGGGAAGCACAGATACGCAGTATTTT
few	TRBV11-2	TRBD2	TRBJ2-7	CASSPQRETYEQYF	TGTGCCAGCAGCCCACAGCGGGAGACTTACGAGCAGTACTTC
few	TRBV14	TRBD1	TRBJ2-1	CASSHWTGGYEQFF	TGTGCCAGCAGCCACTGGACAGGGGGCTATGAGCAGTTCTTC
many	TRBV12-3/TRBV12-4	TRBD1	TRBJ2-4	CASSWGQLNLAKNIQYF	TGTGCCAGCAGTTGGGGACAGCTGAATTTAGCCAAAAACATTCAGTACTTC
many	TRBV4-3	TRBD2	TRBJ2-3	CASSQRSSGLSPDTQYF	TGCGCCAGCAGCCAACGTTCTAGCGGTCTTAGTCCAGATACGCAGTATTTT
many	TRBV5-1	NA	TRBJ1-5	CASSFQGDQPQHF	TGCGCCAGCAGCTTCCAGGGCGATCAGCCCCAGCATTTT
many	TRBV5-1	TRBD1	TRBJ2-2	CASHRGYTGELFF	TGCGCCAGCCACAGGGGTTACACCGGGGAGCTGTTTTTT
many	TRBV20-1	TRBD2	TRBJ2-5	CSAPERAGGSTWHF	TGCAGTGCTCCGGAGAGGGCGGGAGGGAGCACGTGGCACTTC
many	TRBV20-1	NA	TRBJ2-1	CSATLALAGNEQFF	TGCAGTGCTACTTTAGCCCTAGCTGGGAATGAGCAGTTCTTC
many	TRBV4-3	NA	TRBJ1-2	CASGGPRNYGYTF	TGCGCCAGCGGCGGGCCGCGAAACTATGGCTACACCTTC
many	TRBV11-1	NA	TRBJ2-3	CASSLESNTDTQYF	TGTGCCAGCAGCTTGGAGTCAAACACAGATACGCAGTATTTT
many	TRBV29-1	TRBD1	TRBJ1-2	CSADPTGGPSGYTF	TGCAGCGCTGATCCCACAGGGGGCCCAAGTGGCTACACCTTC
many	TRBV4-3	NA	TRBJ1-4	CASSPFSPGTEKLFF	TGCGCCAGCAGCCCTTTTAGCCCGGGGACTGAAAAACTGTTTTTT
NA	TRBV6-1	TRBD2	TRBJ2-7	CASRTSGGLYEQYF	TGTGCCAGCAGAACTAGCGGGGGACTGTACGAGCAGTACTTC
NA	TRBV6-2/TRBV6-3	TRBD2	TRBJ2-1	CASSYSSGRSYNEQFF	TGTGCCAGCAGTTATTCTAGCGGGAGATCCTACAATGAGCAGTTCTTC
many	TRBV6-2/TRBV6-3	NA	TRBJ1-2	CASSYSSYGYTF	TGTGCCAGCAGTTACTCGTCCTATGGCTACACCTTC
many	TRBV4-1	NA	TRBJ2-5	CASSQEPFQETQYF	TGCGCCAGCAGCCAAGAGCCTTTCCAAGAGACCCAGTACTTC
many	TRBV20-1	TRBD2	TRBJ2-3	CSAGGGPEGDTQYF	TGCAGTGCGGGGGGAGGGCCCGAGGGAGATACGCAGTATTTT
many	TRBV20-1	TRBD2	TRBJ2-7	CSAKRDHYEQYF	TGCAGTGCAAAGCGGGACCACTACGAGCAGTACTTC
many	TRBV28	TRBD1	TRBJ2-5	CASSRTGIETQYF	TGTGCCAGCAGTCGGACAGGGATCGAGACCCAGTACTTC
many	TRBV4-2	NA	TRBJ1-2	CASSRQPPRAGYYGYTF	TGTGCCAGCAGTCGACAACCCCCGCGGGCAGGATACTATGGCTACACCTTC